Shown below are 13 T cell receptor beta chains from a single sample sequenced in a study of blood T cell repertoires in COVID-19. The method was immunoSEQ multiplex PCR; TCRdb's version includes in-frame clones alone and lacks a portion of them. The table includes 150,000 to 200,000 clones, over 80% detected once. The sequenced material came from peripheral blood. Source of these receptors: a woman between 50 and 59 years old with acute or convalescent COVID-19.

CDR3 nucleotide sequence: TGTGCCAGCAGCTTCGGGACAGGCCAGAGCTCCTACGAGCAGTACTTC. Translating gives CASSFGTGQSSYEQYF. The gene calls are TRBV7-9 and TRBJ2-7; TRBD1 aligns across 8 bases. Germline CDR1 SEHNR, CDR2 FQNEAQ (reference sequence). The CDR3 runs 16 residues. V lost 3 bases to trimming and J lost 0 bases; unmatched junction nucleotides: 7. The full variable domain, in which reference TRBV7-9 and TRBJ2-7 provide the parts outside the CDR3, is DTGVSQNPRHKITKRGQNVTFRCDPISEHNRLYWYRQTLGQGPEFLTYFQNEAQLEKSRLLSDRFSAERPKGSFSTLEIQRTEQGDSAMYLCASSFGTGQSSYEQYFGPGTRLTVT.

V gene TRBV7-9 combines with J gene TRBJ1-2; no reliable D call. The V end lost 4 bases, the J end lost 4 bases, and 13 bases lay between the germline ends. CDR1 and CDR2 from the germline V gene are SEHNR and FQNEAQ (reference sequence). The CDR3 is 14 residues long. CDR3 amino acids: CASSYQGDLYGYTF. The CDR3 DNA reads TGTGCCAGCAGCTATCAAGGAGATCTCTATGGCTACACCTTC.

V gene TRBV5-1 combines with J gene TRBJ2-5; D may be TRBD1 (6 bases). The CDR3 covers 14 residues. Germline CDR1 and CDR2: SGHRS and YFSETQ. Deletions cut 4 bases from V and 3 bases from J, with 13 bases between. The CDR3 bases are TGCGCCAGCAGCCCCGGGACATCTAAAGAGACCCAGTACTTC. It translates to CASSPGTSKETQYF.

The chain couples TRBV28 to TRBJ1-1, with D tentatively TRBD1 (5 bases). Trimming stripped 5 bases from V and 4 bases from J, with 20 bases between. Germline values: CDR1 MDHEN, CDR2 SYDVKM. This CDR3 spans 16 amino acids. This chain's CDR3 is CASSLTGRHRGTEAFF. The CDR3 bases are TGTGCCAGCAGTCTAACCGGCCGCCATAGGGGCACTGAAGCTTTCTTT.

CDR3 loop: CAISYGAGQIGELFF. The CDR3, as DNA: TGTGCCATCTCCTATGGGGCAGGGCAAATCGGGGAGCTGTTTTTT. The chain employs TRBV2 and TRBJ2-2; possibly TRBD1 for D (5 bases). Trimming removed 10 bases from V and 7 bases from J, with 22 bases in between. Per germline, CDR1 SNHLY and CDR2 FYNNEI. CDR3 length: 15 residues.

The chain couples TRBV12-5 to TRBJ2-2; TRBD1 is a possible D gene (5 bases). The CDR3 runs to 15 residues. The V gene's germline CDR1 is LGHNT and CDR2 FRNRAP. Trimming pared 0 bases from V and 8 bases from J, leaving 13 bases between. The CDR3 protein is CASGLVPQATGELFF. CDR3 bases: TGTGCTAGTGGTTTGGTACCACAGGCCACGGGGGAGCTGTTTTTT. Complete variable domain (other parts from reference TRBV12-5 and TRBJ2-2): DARVTQTPRHKVTEMGQEVTMRCQPILGHNTVFWYRQTMMQGLELLAYFRNRAPLDDSGMPKDRFSAEMPDATLATLKIQPSEPRDSAVYFCASGLVPQATGELFFGEGSRLTVL.

This clone was recorded only once. The rearrangement uses TRBV10-3 and TRBJ1-5; the match to TRBD1 covers 10 bases. Germline assignment: CDR1 ENHRY and CDR2 SYGVKD. CDR3 length: 14 amino acids. V lost 6 bases, J lost 3 bases, and 2 bases stayed unmatched. CDR3 sequence: CAISGTGDNQPQHF. The CDR3 DNA sequence: TGTGCCATCAGCGGGACAGGGGACAATCAGCCCCAGCATTTT.

The chain joins TRBV5-4 to TRBJ1-3; 7 nucleotides align to TRBD1. The CDR3 runs to 15 residues. The germline gives CDR1 SGHNT, CDR2 YYREEE (reference sequence). Germline trimming cut 4 bases from V and 0 bases from J; bases unmatched to any gene: 4. The CDR3 here is CASSPGQRSGNTIYF. CDR3 sequence (DNA): TGTGCCAGCAGCCCGGGACAGCGCTCTGGAAACACCATATATTTT.

J is TRBJ2-3 and V is TRBV5-6, with D perhaps TRBD1 (5 bases). Germline V gene data show CDR1 as SGHDT and CDR2 as YYEEEE. The CDR3 totals 13 residues. The V end lost 4 bases, the J end lost 5 bases, and 11 bases lay between the germline ends. For the CDR3, the DNA is TGTGCCAGCAGCGGGGCAGGGTTAGATACGCAGTATTTT. Amino acid sequence: CASSGAGLDTQYF.

This chain connects TRBV27 to TRBJ2-7; TRBD2 aligns across 7 bases. Germline loops: CDR1 MNHEY, CDR2 SMNVEV (reference sequence). Trimming cost V 2 bases and J 6 bases; bases outside gene matches: 13. CDR3 size: 16 residues. CDR3 DNA: TGTGCCAGCAGTTTAAGCGTGGGGGGGAGCCAGTTCGAGCAGTACTTC. This sequence encodes CASSLSVGGSQFEQYF.

The chain carries TRBV12-3 or TRBV12-4 and TRBJ1-2, with TRBD1 matching 7 bases. The CDR3 loop spans 13 amino acids. Trimming at V came to 5 bases and at J to 2 bases, leaving 2 bases not matched to a gene. Here the CDR3 DNA reads TGTGCCAGCAGTCGACAGGGAAACTATGGCTACACCTTC. Translating gives CASSRQGNYGYTF.

This chain uses TRBV9 with TRBJ2-1; 7 bases line up with TRBD2. The germline V gene encodes CDR1 SGDLS and CDR2 YYNGEE. V trimming: 4 bases; J trimming: 3 bases; junction bases outside the gene matches: 1. The CDR3 spans 13 residues. CDR3 residues: CASSRDYYNEQFF. As DNA, the CDR3 is TGTGCCAGCAGCCGGGACTACTACAATGAGCAGTTCTTC.

J is TRBJ1-5 and V is TRBV15; D perhaps matches TRBD1 (6 bases). V was trimmed by 4 bases and J by 6 bases, leaving 13 bases between them. CDR3 length: 14 residues. The germline V gene encodes CDR1 LNHNV and CDR2 YYDKDF (reference sequence). The CDR3 loop reads CATSIGTNVQPQHF. For the CDR3, the DNA is TGTGCCACCAGCATCGGGACAAACGTTCAGCCCCAGCATTTT.